What follows are 20 T cell receptor beta chains derived from one specimen sequenced in a study of cytomegalovirus exposure and HLA in healthy donors. Primers for the PCR totalled 60 Vbeta and 13 Jbeta. This table comes from immunoSEQ multiplex PCR, and its TCRdb copy is limited to in-frame clones, with some not included. The repertoire holds about 100,000 clones, with roughly 71% as singletons. The sample consisted of PBMCs. The receptors were gathered from a middle-aged man in good health and CMV-seropositive.

This clone has a single count. V gene TRBV5-4 combines with J gene TRBJ2-7; 8 bases are shared with TRBD2. The trim removed 4 bases at V and 4 bases at J, leaving 10 bases unmatched. The CDR3 is made up of 15 amino acids. CDR1 and CDR2 (germline): SGHNT, YYREEE (reference sequence). The CDR3 is CASSQAGVGGYEQYF. The DNA of the CDR3 is TGTGCCAGCAGCCAAGCGGGAGTGGGAGGATACGAGCAGTACTTC.

The chain joins TRBV5-1 to TRBJ2-1; TRBD2 might be the D (5 bases). Germline-derived CDR1 and CDR2 are SGHRS and YFSETQ. V lost 0 bases to trimming and J lost 3 bases, with 13 bases between them. This CDR3 is 16 amino acids long. The CDR3 DNA reads as TGCGCCAGCAGCTTGGTGGCGGAGAGCGGCTACAATGAGCAGTTCTTC. Its translation is CASSLVAESGYNEQFF.

The chain recombines TRBV7-6 with TRBJ1-4, with TRBD1 as a possible D gene (5 bases). CDR1 and CDR2 from the germline V gene are SGHVS and FNYEAQ. Trimming stripped 5 bases from V and 5 bases from J, with 12 bases between. The length of the CDR3 is 14 residues. This chain's CDR3 is CASSAGGRNEKLFF. In nucleotides, the CDR3 is TGTGCCAGCAGCGCCGGGGGACGGAATGAAAAACTGTTTTTT.

The CDR3: CASSLSIRGDTQYF. The DNA of the CDR3 is TGTGCCAGCAGCTTATCGATACGGGGAGATACGCAGTATTTT. V is TRBV6-5 and J is TRBJ2-3; perhaps TRBD2 as D (5 bases). Trimming removed 6 bases at V and 5 bases at J, with 15 bases between. The CDR3 sequence is 14 residues long. CDR1 MNHEY and CDR2 SVGAGI come from the germline V gene.

The chain is built from TRBV7-6 and TRBJ2-3; D unresolved. Germline CDR1 SGHVS, CDR2 FNYEAQ. V lost 3 bases and J 10 bases, leaving 11 bases between the germline ends. The CDR3 sequence is 12 residues long. The CDR3 DNA sequence: TGTGCCAGCAGCTTGGGCCAGGCCGCGCAGTATTTT. Encoded protein: CASSLGQAAQYF.

This clone was observed a handful of times. The genes are TRBV27 and TRBJ1-2; 8 nucleotides match TRBD1. J gave up 5 bases and V 2 bases, and 10 bases lay outside the gene matches. Germline CDR1 and CDR2: MNHEY and SMNVEV (reference sequence). This CDR3 contains 16 residues. CDR3 sequence reads: CASSLRTGIMRYGYTF. The CDR3 nucleotides read TGTGCCAGCAGTTTAAGGACAGGGATAATGCGGTATGGCTACACCTTC.

This clone was seen ten or more times. The genes are TRBV19 and TRBJ1-4; 7 positions match TRBD1. The ends lost 5 bases at V and 9 bases at J; junction bases unmatched: 9. Germline V lookup: CDR1 LNHDA, CDR2 SQIVND (reference sequence). The CDR3 spans 14 residues. The CDR3 bases are TGTGCCAGTAGTTCGATACAGGGGTATCAAAAACTGTTTTTT. Protein: CASSSIQGYQKLFF.

The V call is TRBV10-3, the J call TRBJ2-7; a weak D match, TRBD1 (6 bases). CDR1 is ENHRY and CDR2 is SYGVKD in the germline V gene. This CDR3 has 13 residues. With 6 bases removed from V and 1 base from J, the gap between germline ends came to 10 bases. CDR3 protein: CAISETGSYEQYF. The CDR3 DNA is TGTGCCATCAGCGAGACAGGTTCCTACGAGCAGTACTTC.

The chain carries TRBV7-9 and TRBJ2-1; D is perhaps TRBD2 (5 bases). The CDR3 totals 13 residues. Germline lookup yields CDR1 SEHNR and CDR2 FQNEAQ (reference sequence). V lost 4 bases and J 9 bases, leaving 13 bases between the germline ends. This chain's CDR3 is CASSYDGVSEQFF. In DNA form, the CDR3 reads TGTGCCAGCAGCTACGACGGGGTAAGTGAGCAGTTCTTC.

This chain connects TRBV4-1 to TRBJ2-7, with TRBD1 identical over 7 bases. This CDR3 is 15 amino acids long. V trimming: 0 bases; J trimming: 4 bases; junction bases outside the gene matches: 6. The V gene's germline CDR1 is MGHRA and CDR2 YSYEKL. DNA of the CDR3: TGCGCCAGCAGCCAAGAAGTGAGGGGGCTATACGAGCAGTACGTC. Translation: CASSQEVRGLYEQYV.

The V and J genes are TRBV25-1 and TRBJ2-3; D gene uncertain. Germline assignment: CDR1 MGHDK and CDR2 SYGVNS. V was pared by 6 bases and J by 6 bases, with 10 bases between. The CDR3 totals 12 residues. The CDR3 here is CASRWSLDTQYF. CDR3 coding DNA: TGTGCCAGCAGATGGAGTCTGGATACGCAGTATTTT.

V usage is TRBV28 and J usage is TRBJ1-3; D is perhaps TRBD1 (6 bases). Looked up from germline, CDR1 is MDHEN and CDR2 is SYDVKM. Between the trimmed V and J ends, which lost 7 bases and 0 bases, there was a span of 16 bases. The CDR3 loop spans 16 amino acids. The CDR3 here is CASIPSGGHSGNTIYF. The CDR3, as DNA: TGTGCCAGCATCCCAAGCGGGGGGCACTCTGGAAACACCATATATTTT.

This clone was observed a few times. J is TRBJ2-2 and V is TRBV19, with D tentatively TRBD2 (6 bases). Trimming removed 5 bases from V and 4 bases from J, with 11 bases in between. Germline V gives CDR1 LNHDA, CDR2 SQIVND (reference sequence). CDR3 size: 14 residues. The CDR3 reads CASSAGSATGELFF. For the CDR3, the DNA is TGTGCCAGTAGTGCGGGGAGTGCCACCGGGGAGCTGTTTTTT.

The table lists this clone with a few counts. This chain joins TRBV5-8 and TRBJ1-4; D call uncertain. This CDR3 has 15 residues. V lost 0 bases and J lost 1, with 7 bases in between. The germline gives CDR1 SGHTS, CDR2 YDEGEE. This CDR3 reads CASSLGGKTNEKLFF. CDR3 nucleotide sequence: TGTGCCAGCAGCTTGGGAGGGAAAACTAATGAAAAACTGTTTTTT.

This chain connects TRBV5-1 to TRBJ2-1, with TRBD2 identical over 10 bases. V trimming: 4 bases; J trimming: 7 bases; junction bases outside the gene matches: 8. The CDR3 loop spans 15 amino acids. Germline values: CDR1 SGHRS, CDR2 YFSETQ. Written as DNA, the CDR3 is TGCGCCAGCAGCCCTGGGGCTAGCGGGAGTAATGAGCAGTTCTTC. Protein product: CASSPGASGSNEQFF.

V is TRBV5-4 and J is TRBJ2-3; the match to TRBD2 covers 11 bases. V shed 4 bases and J 2 bases; nucleotides not matched to a gene: 3. There are 15 residues in the CDR3. Germline assignment: CDR1 SGHNT and CDR2 YYREEE (reference sequence). This chain's CDR3 is CASSPGLADTDTQYF. The CDR3 DNA follows: TGTGCCAGCAGCCCGGGACTAGCGGACACAGATACGCAGTATTTT.

The chain recombines TRBV5-5 with TRBJ1-1, with D possibly being TRBD1 (6 bases). From germline, CDR1 is SGHKS and CDR2 YYEKEE (reference sequence). The CDR3 has 15 amino acids. V lost 4 bases to trimming and J lost 2 bases, with 15 bases between them. Here the CDR3 DNA reads TGTGCCAGCAGCCCCCCCGGGACAATAAACACTGAAGCTTTCTTT. The encoded protein is CASSPPGTINTEAFF.

V gene TRBV2 combines with J gene TRBJ1-1, with TRBD1 as a possible D gene (6 bases). Germline CDR1 SNHLY, CDR2 FYNNEI. The CDR3 totals 15 residues. Between the trimmed V and J ends, which lost 2 bases and 1 base, there was a span of 11 bases. The CDR3 reads CASSEYQGQNTEAFF. CDR3 nucleotide sequence: TGTGCCAGCAGTGAATATCAGGGGCAGAACACTGAAGCTTTCTTT.

This sequence joins TRBV2 and TRBJ2-1, with D tentatively TRBD1 (6 bases). Per the germline V gene, CDR1 is SNHLY and CDR2 is FYNNEI. V lost 6 bases, J lost 5 bases, and 17 bases lay in between. This CDR3 comprises 15 residues. The chain's CDR3 is CASRRGTSTNNEQFF. CDR3 in DNA: TGTGCCAGCAGAAGGGGGACGAGTACGAACAATGAGCAGTTCTTC.

This clone was seen just once. V usage is TRBV28 and J usage is TRBJ1-5; unclear D gene. CDR3 length equals 12 residues. Per germline, CDR1 MDHEN and CDR2 SYDVKM. V was trimmed by 8 bases and J by 1 base, leaving 6 bases between them. The CDR3 here is CASERSNQPQHF. CDR3 in DNA: TGTGCCAGCGAACGGAGCAATCAGCCCCAGCATTTT.